The clone carrying this T cell receptor (beta chain) was seen only once. This specimen belongs to a study of T cell changes during pregnancy in multiple sclerosis. Profiling relied on immunoSEQ multiplex PCR, and the TCRdb table lists in-frame clones only, not all of them. This table has roughly 58,000 clones, 92% appearing once. Between the trimmed V and J ends, which lost 0 bases and 9 bases, there was a span of 12 bases. CDR1 MGHRA and CDR2 YSYEKL come from the germline V gene. The CDR3 loop spans 15 amino acids. Sequencing used CD4+ T cells from peripheral blood mononuclear cells, obtained after pregnancy. The rearrangement joins TRBV4-1 to TRBJ1-6, with a tentative D call TRBD1 (6 bases). The sequence was obtained from a female donor in good health, enrolled as a control in a pregnancy study. CDR3 region: CASSQEQGAASPLHF. The CDR3 DNA is TGCGCCAGCAGCCAAGAACAGGGAGCTGCTTCACCCCTCCACTTT.